This T cell receptor (beta chain) was observed in a study of Ad26.COV2.S vaccination and SARS-CoV-2 variants. About the research overall: The authors gave Ad26.COV2.S intramuscularly, either once or twice 56 days apart.

Concerning this clone: What it recognizes is unknown.

Notes on the study in general: Participants given vaccine showed non-spike TCR breadth similar to that of placebo recipients.

Measured with immunoSEQ multiplex PCR; TCRdb has only the in-frame clones, and not every one. The sample records around 300,000 clones, approximately 86% being singletons. Treatment here: approximately 18 received Ad26.COV2.S at low or high dose, single or two shots; 5 received placebo; per-sample allocation not given. Sampling occurred on day 63 after the first vaccine or placebo injection. V lost 3 bases, J lost 1 base, and 11 bases lay in between. The CDR3 spans 15 residues. The germline CDR1 and CDR2 sequences are KGHSH and LQKENI. This TCR came from a person between 18 and 65 years old who received the Ad26.COV2.S COVID-19 vaccine or a placebo. The sequences come from peripheral blood, collected in a trial of Ad26.COV2.S vaccine versus placebo. The V call is TRBV18, the J call TRBJ2-3; D might be TRBD2 (6 bases). The CDR3 is CASSPRRERTDTQYF. CDR3 in DNA: TGTGCCAGCTCACCTAGGCGGGAACGCACAGATACGCAGTATTTT.